Listed below are T cell receptor beta chains from one sample, sequenced in a study of cytomegalovirus exposure and HLA in healthy donors. The protocol was immunoSEQ multiplex PCR, while the TCRdb copy is restricted to in-frame clones and leaves out a portion. The sample contains some 100,000 clones, about nine tenths of which appear only once. Source material: PBMCs. The receptors were gathered from a man between 18 and 35 years old in good health and CMV-seropositive. Each CDR3 is given with its conserved first and last residue. Each record gives: V gene, clone size, D gene, J gene, CDR3 protein, CDR3 DNA. D genes are given only for firm matches. The size of a clone is reported for some rows only, either as once, few or many, or as a class for expanded clones.

v_gene: TRBV7-7
abundance: .
d_gene: TRBD2
j_gene: TRBJ2-3
CDR3aa: CASSLSGGASDTQYF
CDR3nt: TGTGCTAGCAGCTTAAGCGGGGGGGCCTCAGATACGCAGTATTTT

v_gene: TRBV4-1
abundance: .
d_gene: TRBD1
j_gene: TRBJ1-1
CDR3aa: CASIPGQGARGTEAFF
CDR3nt: TGCGCCAGCATCCCGGGACAGGGGGCTAGGGGCACTGAAGCTTTCTTT

v_gene: TRBV21-1
abundance: .
d_gene: .
j_gene: TRBJ1-1
CDR3aa: CASSKAKGAPVGMFGTEAFF
CDR3nt: TGTGCCAGCAGCAAAGCGAAAGGGGCGCCGGTAGGAATGTTTGGCACTGAAGCTTTCTTT

v_gene: TRBV10-3
abundance: .
d_gene: .
j_gene: TRBJ1-2
CDR3aa: CAISVRGAEGYTF
CDR3nt: TGTGCCATCAGTGTTAGGGGCGCGGAGGGCTACACCTTC

v_gene: TRBV6-1
abundance: .
d_gene: TRBD2
j_gene: TRBJ2-1
CDR3aa: CASSERVAGSEQFF
CDR3nt: TGTGCCAGCAGTGAAAGGGTAGCGGGGAGTGAGCAGTTCTTC

v_gene: TRBV5-1
abundance: once
d_gene: TRBD2
j_gene: TRBJ2-7
CDR3aa: CASSLVLAGYEQYF
CDR3nt: TGCGCCAGCAGCTTGGTACTAGCGGGCTACGAGCAGTACTTC

v_gene: TRBV25-1
abundance: .
d_gene: .
j_gene: TRBJ1-3
CDR3aa: CASSVISGNTIYF
CDR3nt: TGTGCCAGCAGTGTCATCTCTGGAAACACCATATATTTT

v_gene: TRBV4-3
abundance: once
d_gene: TRBD1
j_gene: TRBJ1-2
CDR3aa: CASSQDPTGPLNYGYTF
CDR3nt: TGCGCCAGCAGCCAAGACCCGACAGGGCCCCTTAACTATGGCTACACCTTC

v_gene: TRBV5-1
abundance: .
d_gene: .
j_gene: TRBJ2-3
CDR3aa: CASSSLFGPDTQYF
CDR3nt: TGCGCCAGCAGCTCCCTGTTTGGCCCAGATACGCAGTATTTT

v_gene: TRBV12-5
abundance: .
d_gene: TRBD1
j_gene: TRBJ2-3
CDR3aa: CASGMTGGDTQYF
CDR3nt: TGTGCTAGTGGCATGACAGGGGGAGATACGCAGTATTTT

v_gene: TRBV6-1
abundance: .
d_gene: TRBD1
j_gene: TRBJ1-1
CDR3aa: CASSDDRGKVEAFF
CDR3nt: TGTGCCAGCAGTGATGACAGGGGAAAGGTTGAAGCTTTCTTT

v_gene: TRBV5-5
abundance: .
d_gene: .
j_gene: TRBJ2-3
CDR3aa: CASSPRTSPGDTQYF
CDR3nt: TGTGCCAGCAGCCCTCGGACGTCCCCAGGGGATACGCAGTATTTT

v_gene: TRBV5-1
abundance: .
d_gene: TRBD2
j_gene: TRBJ2-7
CDR3aa: CASSLDLGGDEQYF
CDR3nt: TGCGCCAGCAGCTTGGACCTGGGGGGGGACGAGCAGTACTTC

v_gene: TRBV7-9
abundance: .
d_gene: TRBD1
j_gene: TRBJ2-7
CDR3aa: CASSLRGPSYEQYF
CDR3nt: TGTGCCAGCAGCTTAAGGGGGCCCTCCTACGAGCAGTACTTC

v_gene: TRBV27
abundance: .
d_gene: .
j_gene: TRBJ2-7
CDR3aa: CASSRYVQGFYEQYF
CDR3nt: TGTGCCAGCAGCCGTTATGTACAGGGTTTCTACGAGCAGTACTTC

v_gene: TRBV18
abundance: .
d_gene: TRBD1
j_gene: TRBJ1-2
CDR3aa: CASSPKTGGESYGYTF
CDR3nt: TGTGCCAGCTCACCTAAGACAGGGGGCGAAAGCTATGGCTACACCTTC

v_gene: TRBV4-3
abundance: few
d_gene: .
j_gene: TRBJ2-2
CDR3aa: CASSQRGEVTRGRPGELFF
CDR3nt: TGCGCCAGCAGCCAAAGGGGTGAGGTCACCCGCGGTCGCCCCGGGGAGCTGTTTTTT

v_gene: TRBV9
abundance: .
d_gene: TRBD2
j_gene: TRBJ2-5
CDR3aa: CASSVGGGPGETQYF
CDR3nt: TGTGCCAGCAGCGTAGGCGGGGGGCCGGGGGAGACCCAGTACTTC

v_gene: TRBV19
abundance: .
d_gene: .
j_gene: TRBJ1-2
CDR3aa: CASSIPNRFPEDGYTF
CDR3nt: TGTGCCAGTAGTATCCCCAACAGGTTCCCTGAGGATGGCTACACCTTC

v_gene: TRBV4-1
abundance: .
d_gene: .
j_gene: TRBJ1-5
CDR3aa: CASSQSQGSNQPQHF
CDR3nt: TGCGCCAGCAGCCAATCCCAGGGAAGCAATCAGCCCCAGCATTTT

v_gene: TRBV7-2
abundance: .
d_gene: TRBD2
j_gene: TRBJ2-3
CDR3aa: CASSRTSGGPGTDTQYF
CDR3nt: TGTGCCAGCAGCCGGACTAGCGGGGGGCCGGGCACAGATACGCAGTATTTT

v_gene: TRBV18
abundance: .
d_gene: TRBD2
j_gene: TRBJ2-7
CDR3aa: CASSPRSSSGEASYEQYF
CDR3nt: TGTGCCAGCTCACCAAGGTCGAGTAGCGGGGAGGCCTCCTACGAGCAGTACTTC

v_gene: TRBV27
abundance: .
d_gene: .
j_gene: TRBJ1-5
CDR3aa: CASSFDRWGNQPQHF
CDR3nt: TGTGCCAGCAGTTTCGACAGATGGGGTAATCAGCCCCAGCATTTT

v_gene: TRBV4-2
abundance: .
d_gene: .
j_gene: TRBJ1-4
CDR3aa: CASSHGLLATNEKLFF
CDR3nt: TGTGCCAGCAGCCACGGACTGCTTGCAACTAATGAAAAACTGTTTTTT

v_gene: TRBV27
abundance: .
d_gene: TRBD1
j_gene: TRBJ2-7
CDR3aa: CASSSSGTEPYEQYF
CDR3nt: TGTGCCAGCAGTTCGAGTGGGACAGAGCCCTACGAGCAGTACTTC

v_gene: TRBV5-4
abundance: .
d_gene: .
j_gene: TRBJ2-2
CDR3aa: CASSLNLNTGELFF
CDR3nt: TGTGCCAGCAGCTTGAACCTAAACACCGGGGAGCTGTTTTTT

v_gene: TRBV27
abundance: .
d_gene: .
j_gene: TRBJ2-7
CDR3aa: CASNDRGYEQYF
CDR3nt: TGTGCCAGCAACGACCGGGGTTACGAGCAGTACTTC

v_gene: TRBV5-6
abundance: .
d_gene: TRBD1
j_gene: TRBJ2-1
CDR3aa: CASSLTPGTANEQFF
CDR3nt: TGTGCCAGCAGCTTGACCCCCGGGACAGCCAATGAGCAGTTCTTC

v_gene: TRBV6-1
abundance: .
d_gene: .
j_gene: TRBJ1-3
CDR3aa: CASSEAMASSGNTIYF
CDR3nt: TGTGCCAGCAGTGAAGCGATGGCCAGCTCTGGAAACACCATATATTTT

v_gene: TRBV7-7
abundance: .
d_gene: TRBD2
j_gene: TRBJ2-1
CDR3aa: CASSLPSPAGRPYNEQFF
CDR3nt: TGTGCTAGCAGCCTTCCCTCGCCAGCGGGGCGCCCCTACAATGAGCAGTTCTTC

v_gene: TRBV5-1
abundance: .
d_gene: .
j_gene: TRBJ2-5
CDR3aa: CASSWARGSETQYF
CDR3nt: TGCGCCAGCAGCTGGGCTCGGGGGTCAGAGACCCAGTACTTC

v_gene: TRBV10-1
abundance: .
d_gene: TRBD2
j_gene: TRBJ2-1
CDR3aa: CASSELARSYNEQFF
CDR3nt: TGCGCCAGCAGTGAACTAGCGAGGTCCTACAATGAGCAGTTCTTC

v_gene: TRBV18
abundance: once
d_gene: TRBD2
j_gene: TRBJ2-7
CDR3aa: CASSPLARGGSFEQYF
CDR3nt: TGTGCCAGCTCACCACTGGCGCGGGGGGGTTCGTTCGAGCAGTACTTC

v_gene: TRBV10-1
abundance: .
d_gene: .
j_gene: TRBJ2-3
CDR3aa: CASSPDRKATDTQYF
CDR3nt: TGCGCCAGCAGTCCCGACAGGAAAGCTACAGATACGCAGTATTTT

v_gene: TRBV19
abundance: .
d_gene: TRBD1
j_gene: TRBJ1-2
CDR3aa: CATAPWDRFDYGYTF
CDR3nt: TGTGCCACCGCACCCTGGGACAGGTTTGACTATGGCTACACCTTC

v_gene: TRBV7-6
abundance: .
d_gene: TRBD2
j_gene: TRBJ2-1
CDR3aa: CASSLAPGTSLFEQFF
CDR3nt: TGTGCCAGCAGCTTAGCCCCCGGGACTAGTTTATTTGAGCAGTTCTTC

v_gene: TRBV6-5
abundance: .
d_gene: TRBD1
j_gene: TRBJ2-7
CDR3aa: CASSYSLTGVNEQYF
CDR3nt: TGTGCCAGCAGTTACAGCCTCACAGGGGTCAACGAGCAGTACTTC

v_gene: TRBV7-9
abundance: .
d_gene: .
j_gene: TRBJ2-2
CDR3aa: CASSLTDTGELFF
CDR3nt: TGTGCCAGCAGCTTAACGGACACCGGGGAGCTGTTTTTT

v_gene: TRBV11-2
abundance: few
d_gene: .
j_gene: TRBJ2-7
CDR3aa: CASSLDDSRSSYEQYF
CDR3nt: TGTGCCAGCAGCTTAGATGACAGCCGCTCTTCCTACGAGCAGTACTTC

v_gene: TRBV19
abundance: .
d_gene: .
j_gene: TRBJ1-1
CDR3aa: CASSIEQGSEAFF
CDR3nt: TGTGCCAGTAGTATAGAACAGGGTTCAGAAGCTTTCTTT

v_gene: TRBV5-1
abundance: .
d_gene: .
j_gene: TRBJ1-4
CDR3aa: CASSSAEGLYEKLFF
CDR3nt: TGCGCCAGCAGCTCGGCGGAGGGTTTGTATGAAAAACTGTTTTTT

v_gene: TRBV10-2
abundance: .
d_gene: TRBD1
j_gene: TRBJ2-7
CDR3aa: CASSDQGDRSYEQYF
CDR3nt: TGCGCCAGCAGTGATCAAGGGGACAGGAGCTACGAGCAGTACTTC

v_gene: TRBV15
abundance: .
d_gene: .
j_gene: TRBJ2-7
CDR3aa: CATSMGAGAPNEQYF
CDR3nt: TGTGCCACCAGCATGGGCGCGGGGGCCCCTAACGAGCAGTACTTC

v_gene: TRBV27
abundance: few
d_gene: .
j_gene: TRBJ1-2
CDR3aa: CASSSGVDYGYTF
CDR3nt: TGTGCCAGCAGTTCAGGGGTTGACTATGGCTACACCTTC

v_gene: TRBV6-5
abundance: .
d_gene: .
j_gene: TRBJ2-7
CDR3aa: CASSYLRGGYEQYF
CDR3nt: TGTGCCAGCAGTTACCTACGGGGTGGTTACGAGCAGTACTTC

v_gene: TRBV2
abundance: .
d_gene: .
j_gene: TRBJ1-4
CDR3aa: CASSYRFPNEKLFF
CDR3nt: TGTGCCAGCAGTTACAGGTTCCCCAATGAAAAACTGTTTTTT

v_gene: TRBV7-6
abundance: once
d_gene: .
j_gene: TRBJ1-6
CDR3aa: CASSLAVSGENSPLHF
CDR3nt: TGTGCCAGCAGCTTAGCGGTCTCAGGGGAAAATTCACCCCTCCACTTT

v_gene: TRBV13
abundance: .
d_gene: TRBD1
j_gene: TRBJ1-2
CDR3aa: CASRREGQLNYGYTF
CDR3nt: TGTGCCAGCAGACGGGAGGGACAGCTTAACTATGGCTACACCTTC

v_gene: TRBV6-5
abundance: .
d_gene: TRBD2
j_gene: TRBJ2-1
CDR3aa: CASSRSPSGGNEQFF
CDR3nt: TGTGCCAGCAGCCGAAGTCCTAGCGGCGGCAATGAGCAGTTCTTC

v_gene: TRBV5-4
abundance: .
d_gene: .
j_gene: TRBJ2-2
CDR3aa: CASSLASNFPGELFF
CDR3nt: TGTGCCAGCAGCTTGGCATCAAACTTCCCCGGGGAGCTGTTTTTT

v_gene: TRBV11-2
abundance: .
d_gene: .
j_gene: TRBJ1-2
CDR3aa: CASSRLGAAIDGYTF
CDR3nt: TGTGCCAGCAGCCGGTTGGGGGCAGCTATAGATGGCTACACCTTC

v_gene: TRBV6-5
abundance: .
d_gene: .
j_gene: TRBJ2-7
CDR3aa: CASKDGTGGEQYF
CDR3nt: TGTGCCAGTAAGGATGGCACCGGGGGCGAGCAGTACTTC

v_gene: TRBV4-1
abundance: once
d_gene: TRBD1
j_gene: TRBJ2-7
CDR3aa: CASSQEQGPSYEQYF
CDR3nt: TGCGCCAGCAGCCAGGAACAGGGGCCGTCCTACGAGCAGTACTTC

v_gene: TRBV14
abundance: .
d_gene: .
j_gene: TRBJ1-2
CDR3aa: CASSQVSGEGYTF
CDR3nt: TGTGCCAGCAGCCAAGTGTCCGGAGAAGGCTACACCTTC

v_gene: TRBV7-8
abundance: few
d_gene: .
j_gene: TRBJ1-5
CDR3aa: CASSLGRGQPQHF
CDR3nt: TGTGCCAGCAGCTTAGGCCGGGGTCAGCCCCAGCATTTT

v_gene: TRBV6-4
abundance: .
d_gene: .
j_gene: TRBJ1-4
CDR3aa: CASSEEKLFF
CDR3nt: TGTGCCAGCAGTGAAGAGAAACTGTTTTTT

v_gene: TRBV18
abundance: .
d_gene: TRBD2
j_gene: TRBJ2-5
CDR3aa: CASSLRGGVGETQYF
CDR3nt: TGTGCCAGCTCACTGCGGGGGGGCGTCGGAGAGACCCAGTACTTC

v_gene: TRBV5-4
abundance: .
d_gene: .
j_gene: TRBJ2-5
CDR3aa: CASSLGDNRKTQYF
CDR3nt: TGTGCCAGCAGCTTGGGGGACAACCGGAAGACCCAGTACTTC

v_gene: TRBV18
abundance: .
d_gene: .
j_gene: TRBJ2-2
CDR3aa: CASSPPIATNTGELFF
CDR3nt: TGTGCCAGCTCACCACCTATCGCTACGAACACCGGGGAGCTGTTTTTT